Listed below are T cell receptor beta chains from one sample, sequenced in a study of blood T cell repertoires in COVID-19. The repertoire was sequenced with immunoSEQ multiplex PCR; TCRdb's copy has only in-frame clones and lacks some. Among a few hundred thousand clones, around 87% were seen once, and the ten largest hold 3.6%. The sequenced material came from peripheral blood. The receptors were gathered from a man between 18 and 35 years old with active or convalescent COVID-19. The CDR3 runs from the conserved cysteine through the conserved F or W. The order of the fields is D gene, V gene, J gene, clone size, CDR3 DNA, CDR3 protein. D genes are given only for firm matches. Size tells how often a clone was seen (once, few, many) or the class of an expanded clone, and some rows leave it out.

d_call: TRBD1
v_call: TRBV6-2/TRBV6-3
j_call: TRBJ2-1
clone_size: -
cdr3_nt: TGTGCCAGCAGTTACTCGATTTCTGGGACAGACAATGAGCAGTTCTTC
cdr3_aa: CASSYSISGTDNEQFF

d_call: TRBD2
v_call: TRBV11-3
j_call: TRBJ2-1
clone_size: -
cdr3_nt: TGTGCCAGCAGCTTAGCGGGAGGGATCCATGAGCAGTTCTTC
cdr3_aa: CASSLAGGIHEQFF

d_call: -
v_call: TRBV10-3
j_call: TRBJ1-1
clone_size: -
cdr3_nt: TGTGCCATCAGTGAGCTGGGAGTGGCTTTCTTT
cdr3_aa: CAISELGVAFF

d_call: TRBD2
v_call: TRBV11-3
j_call: TRBJ2-5
clone_size: -
cdr3_nt: TGTGCCAGCAGCAAACAACTAGCGGCTCACCAAGAGACCCAGTACTTC
cdr3_aa: CASSKQLAAHQETQYF

d_call: -
v_call: TRBV15
j_call: TRBJ2-5
clone_size: once
cdr3_nt: TGTGCCACCAGCAGAGCTCCTGGACAGAGAGTGACCCAGTACTTC
cdr3_aa: CATSRAPGQRVTQYF

d_call: TRBD1
v_call: TRBV5-6
j_call: TRBJ2-7
clone_size: -
cdr3_nt: TGTGCCAGCAGCTTCGGACAGGGGGCCGTATACTACGAGCAGTACTTC
cdr3_aa: CASSFGQGAVYYEQYF

d_call: TRBD1
v_call: TRBV2
j_call: TRBJ1-3
clone_size: -
cdr3_nt: TGTGCCAGCAGTGGGACAGGGGCGAACACCATATATTTT
cdr3_aa: CASSGTGANTIYF

d_call: -
v_call: TRBV13
j_call: TRBJ2-1
clone_size: -
cdr3_nt: TGTGCCAGCAGCCCCTCGGGAGTCCGTGGAGAGCAGTTCTTC
cdr3_aa: CASSPSGVRGEQFF

d_call: TRBD1
v_call: TRBV3-1/TRBV3-2
j_call: TRBJ1-1
clone_size: -
cdr3_nt: TGTGCCAGCAGCCAAGATTTGGACAGGAGGGGCACTGAAGCTTTCTTT
cdr3_aa: CASSQDLDRRGTEAFF

d_call: -
v_call: TRBV6-5
j_call: TRBJ2-7
clone_size: -
cdr3_nt: TGTGCCAGCAGTAGTCCCGGGCAGTACTTC
cdr3_aa: CASSSPGQYF

d_call: -
v_call: TRBV3-1/TRBV3-2
j_call: TRBJ2-1
clone_size: -
cdr3_nt: TGTGCCAGCAGCCAGGGCGCCGATGAGCAGTTCTTC
cdr3_aa: CASSQGADEQFF

d_call: -
v_call: TRBV6-4
j_call: TRBJ2-1
clone_size: -
cdr3_nt: TGTGCCAGCAGTGATATTGCTAGCGTCTCCTACAATGAGCAGTTCTTC
cdr3_aa: CASSDIASVSYNEQFF

d_call: TRBD1
v_call: TRBV2
j_call: TRBJ1-2
clone_size: few
cdr3_nt: TGTGCCAGCAGTGAGGCCCGACAGGGGGCCTATGGCTACACCTTC
cdr3_aa: CASSEARQGAYGYTF

d_call: -
v_call: TRBV9
j_call: TRBJ2-2
clone_size: once
cdr3_nt: TGTGCCAGCAGCGTAGCGGGAGACTATCCGAACACCGGGGAGCTGTTTTTT
cdr3_aa: CASSVAGDYPNTGELFF

d_call: TRBD1
v_call: TRBV2
j_call: TRBJ1-5
clone_size: -
cdr3_nt: TGTGCCAGCAAACCAGGGGGCGCACGGCAGCCCCAGCATTTT
cdr3_aa: CASKPGGARQPQHF

d_call: TRBD1
v_call: TRBV2
j_call: TRBJ1-2
clone_size: once
cdr3_nt: TGTGCCAGCAGTGAAGCGGTGTGGGACAGGGGTGACTACACCTTC
cdr3_aa: CASSEAVWDRGDYTF

d_call: TRBD1
v_call: TRBV28
j_call: TRBJ2-7
clone_size: -
cdr3_nt: TGTGCCAGCAGTTTTATGGGACAGGGGTCCTACGAGCAGTACTTC
cdr3_aa: CASSFMGQGSYEQYF

d_call: -
v_call: TRBV3-1/TRBV3-2
j_call: TRBJ2-5
clone_size: -
cdr3_nt: TGTGCCAGCAGCCAAGAGGGCAGAAAAGAGACCCAGTACTTC
cdr3_aa: CASSQEGRKETQYF

d_call: TRBD1
v_call: TRBV10-1
j_call: TRBJ1-1
clone_size: -
cdr3_nt: TGCGCCAGCAGTGACCACCGGCGACAGGGGTCTGGAACTGAAGCTTTCTTT
cdr3_aa: CASSDHRRQGSGTEAFF

d_call: TRBD1
v_call: TRBV27
j_call: TRBJ1-1
clone_size: -
cdr3_nt: TGTGCCAGCAGTTTATCAATACAGGGGTACACTGAAGCTTTCTTT
cdr3_aa: CASSLSIQGYTEAFF

d_call: -
v_call: TRBV6-5
j_call: TRBJ2-2
clone_size: -
cdr3_nt: TGTGCCAGCAGTACCCCCACGGGCACCGGGGAGCTGTTTTTT
cdr3_aa: CASSTPTGTGELFF

d_call: -
v_call: TRBV6-2/TRBV6-3
j_call: TRBJ1-1
clone_size: -
cdr3_nt: TGTGCCAGCAGTCTGACGGATGCGGGCACTGAAGCTTTCTTT
cdr3_aa: CASSLTDAGTEAFF

d_call: TRBD2
v_call: TRBV4-1
j_call: TRBJ2-1
clone_size: -
cdr3_nt: TGCGCCAGCAGCCAAGGGCGACTAGCGGGAACCTACAATGAGCAGTTCTTC
cdr3_aa: CASSQGRLAGTYNEQFF

d_call: -
v_call: TRBV29-1
j_call: TRBJ1-2
clone_size: -
cdr3_nt: TGCAGCGTTGCCCGGGAACATGGCTACACCTTC
cdr3_aa: CSVAREHGYTF

d_call: -
v_call: TRBV6-5
j_call: TRBJ1-4
clone_size: -
cdr3_nt: TGTGCCAGCAGTTGGAACAGGATTTCGGGTGAAAAACTGTTTTTT
cdr3_aa: CASSWNRISGEKLFF

d_call: -
v_call: TRBV5-4
j_call: TRBJ1-1
clone_size: -
cdr3_nt: TGTGCCAGCAGCCAGGGACAAAACACTGAAGCTTTCTTT
cdr3_aa: CASSQGQNTEAFF

d_call: -
v_call: TRBV15
j_call: TRBJ1-3
clone_size: -
cdr3_nt: TGTGCCACCAGCAGTCTTCCGGGACTCAGCTCTGGAAACACCATATATTTT
cdr3_aa: CATSSLPGLSSGNTIYF

d_call: -
v_call: TRBV18
j_call: TRBJ1-1
clone_size: -
cdr3_nt: TGTGCCAGCTCACAGGGGCAGAACACTGAAGCTTTCTTT
cdr3_aa: CASSQGQNTEAFF

d_call: TRBD1
v_call: TRBV7-2
j_call: TRBJ2-4
clone_size: -
cdr3_nt: TGTGCCAGCAGCTTAGGCCGACAGGGACACATTCAGTACTTC
cdr3_aa: CASSLGRQGHIQYF

d_call: -
v_call: TRBV5-5
j_call: TRBJ1-4
clone_size: -
cdr3_nt: TGTGCCAGCAGCTTGTCAGACTTTGTCGGTGAAAAACTGTTTTTT
cdr3_aa: CASSLSDFVGEKLFF

d_call: -
v_call: TRBV10-3
j_call: TRBJ2-2
clone_size: -
cdr3_nt: TGTGCCATCAGCGAGGGGCACCCGAACACCGGGGAGCTGTTTTTT
cdr3_aa: CAISEGHPNTGELFF

d_call: -
v_call: TRBV30
j_call: TRBJ2-1
clone_size: -
cdr3_nt: TGTGCCTGGCTCGACTCGATCAATGAGCAGTTCTTC
cdr3_aa: CAWLDSINEQFF

d_call: -
v_call: TRBV7-2
j_call: TRBJ2-1
clone_size: -
cdr3_nt: TGTGCCAGCAGCTTTCTCCGCTGGGCGGGGATTTACAATGAGCAGTTCTTC
cdr3_aa: CASSFLRWAGIYNEQFF

d_call: TRBD1
v_call: TRBV6-2/TRBV6-3
j_call: TRBJ1-2
clone_size: -
cdr3_nt: TGTGCCAGCAGTCAAGGCTTAATGGACAGGGGTTTTTTCTATGGCTACACCTTC
cdr3_aa: CASSQGLMDRGFFYGYTF

d_call: -
v_call: TRBV5-5
j_call: TRBJ1-1
clone_size: -
cdr3_nt: TGTGCCAGCAGCTGGCGGGCAGGTAACACTGAAGCTTTCTTT
cdr3_aa: CASSWRAGNTEAFF

d_call: -
v_call: TRBV24-1
j_call: TRBJ2-2
clone_size: few
cdr3_nt: TGTGCCACCTTAAGAACTATGCCCGGGGAGCTGTTTTTT
cdr3_aa: CATLRTMPGELFF

d_call: TRBD1
v_call: TRBV7-9
j_call: TRBJ2-3
clone_size: -
cdr3_nt: TGTGCCAGCAGCTTAGCTCGGACAGGGGACACAGATACGCAGTATTTT
cdr3_aa: CASSLARTGDTDTQYF

d_call: -
v_call: TRBV6-6
j_call: TRBJ2-2
clone_size: -
cdr3_nt: TGTGCCAGCAGTTCTAGACAGGCGAACACCGGGGAGCTGTTTTTT
cdr3_aa: CASSSRQANTGELFF

d_call: TRBD1
v_call: TRBV24-1
j_call: TRBJ2-3
clone_size: -
cdr3_nt: TGTGCCACCAGTGATTTCTCAGGGGGTTTAGATACGCAGTATTTT
cdr3_aa: CATSDFSGGLDTQYF

d_call: -
v_call: TRBV28
j_call: TRBJ1-1
clone_size: -
cdr3_nt: TGTGCCAGCAGTTTAGAGGTCACTGAAGCTTTCTTT
cdr3_aa: CASSLEVTEAFF

d_call: -
v_call: TRBV30
j_call: TRBJ2-4
clone_size: -
cdr3_nt: TGTGCCTGGAGTGTCCACATTACAGGGCGAGGGACCAAAAACATTCAGTACTTC
cdr3_aa: CAWSVHITGRGTKNIQYF

d_call: -
v_call: TRBV4-3
j_call: TRBJ2-7
clone_size: -
cdr3_nt: TGCGCCAGCAGCCTCCTTCGACAGATAGGCTACGAGCAGTACTTC
cdr3_aa: CASSLLRQIGYEQYF

d_call: -
v_call: TRBV5-6
j_call: TRBJ2-7
clone_size: -
cdr3_nt: TGTGCCAGCAGCTTGTACAGGGCCTACGAGCAGTACTTC
cdr3_aa: CASSLYRAYEQYF

d_call: -
v_call: TRBV9
j_call: TRBJ1-1
clone_size: -
cdr3_nt: TGTGCCAGCAGCGCCGGGGTAGGCCGGCCTGAAGCTTTCTTT
cdr3_aa: CASSAGVGRPEAFF

d_call: -
v_call: TRBV7-9
j_call: TRBJ2-7
clone_size: -
cdr3_nt: TGTGCCAGCAGCTCCGCTCTGGGAGGCGACGAGCAGTACTTC
cdr3_aa: CASSSALGGDEQYF

d_call: -
v_call: TRBV10-3
j_call: TRBJ1-5
clone_size: -
cdr3_nt: TGTGCCATCAGTGAGTCGCGACAGGTCAATCAGCCCCAGCATTTT
cdr3_aa: CAISESRQVNQPQHF

d_call: -
v_call: TRBV30
j_call: TRBJ1-2
clone_size: -
cdr3_nt: TGTGCCTGTAGGACTGCTACGTACTATGGCTACACCTTC
cdr3_aa: CACRTATYYGYTF

d_call: -
v_call: TRBV7-2
j_call: TRBJ1-4
clone_size: -
cdr3_nt: TGTGCCACCAGCGCAGGGAATGGCGAAAAACTGTTTTTT
cdr3_aa: CATSAGNGEKLFF

d_call: -
v_call: TRBV12-3/TRBV12-4
j_call: TRBJ1-5
clone_size: once
cdr3_nt: TGTGCCAGCAGCGCCGGTTCCAATCAGCCCCAGCATTTT
cdr3_aa: CASSAGSNQPQHF

d_call: TRBD1
v_call: TRBV4-1
j_call: TRBJ1-1
clone_size: -
cdr3_nt: TGCGCCAGCAGCCCCCGGGACAGGGAACCTACTGAAGCTTTCTTT
cdr3_aa: CASSPRDREPTEAFF